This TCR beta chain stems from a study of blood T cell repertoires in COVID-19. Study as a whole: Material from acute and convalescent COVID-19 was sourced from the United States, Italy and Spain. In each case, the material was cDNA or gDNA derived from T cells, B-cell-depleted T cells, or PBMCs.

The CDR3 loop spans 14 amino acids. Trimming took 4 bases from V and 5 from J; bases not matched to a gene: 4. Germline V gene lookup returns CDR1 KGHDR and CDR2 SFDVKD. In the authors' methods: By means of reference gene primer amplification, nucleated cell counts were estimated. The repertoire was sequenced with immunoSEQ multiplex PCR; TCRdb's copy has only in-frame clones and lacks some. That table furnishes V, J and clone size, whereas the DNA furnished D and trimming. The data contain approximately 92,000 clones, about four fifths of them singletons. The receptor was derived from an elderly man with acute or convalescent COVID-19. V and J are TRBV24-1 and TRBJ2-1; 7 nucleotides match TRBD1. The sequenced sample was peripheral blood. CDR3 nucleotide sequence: TGTGCCACCAGTGACCCGGGACAGAACAATGAGCAGTTCTTC. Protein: CATSDPGQNNEQFF.